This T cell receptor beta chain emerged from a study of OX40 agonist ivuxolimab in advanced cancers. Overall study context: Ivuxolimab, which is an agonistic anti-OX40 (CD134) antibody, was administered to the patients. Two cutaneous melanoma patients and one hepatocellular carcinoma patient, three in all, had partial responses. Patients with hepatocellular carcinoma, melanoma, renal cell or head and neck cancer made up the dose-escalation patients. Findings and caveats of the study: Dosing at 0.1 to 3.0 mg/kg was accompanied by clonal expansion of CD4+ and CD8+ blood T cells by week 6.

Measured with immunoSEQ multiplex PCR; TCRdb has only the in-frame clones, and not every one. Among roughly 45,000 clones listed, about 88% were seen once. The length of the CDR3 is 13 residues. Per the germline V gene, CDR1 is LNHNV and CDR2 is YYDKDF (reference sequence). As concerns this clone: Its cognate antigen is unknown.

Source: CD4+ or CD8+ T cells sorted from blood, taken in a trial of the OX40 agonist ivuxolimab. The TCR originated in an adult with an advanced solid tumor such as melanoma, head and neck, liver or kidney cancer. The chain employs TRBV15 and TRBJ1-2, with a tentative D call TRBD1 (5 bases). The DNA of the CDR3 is TGTGCGAGGGGAACTGAACCGGGAAATGGCTACACCTTC. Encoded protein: CARGTEPGNGYTF.